This T cell receptor beta chain was observed in a study of lymphopenia after photon versus proton radiotherapy. The study, taken as a whole, reports: Oligoclonal CD8+ Temra expansion after nadir drove photon patients' diversity drop. Photon-treated patients lost naive T cells and TCR diversity; proton-treated stayed stable. Larger post-nadir TCR diversity loss correlated inversely with survival in deceased patients. Authors raise, but do not show, better survival with proton therapy.

Details on this clone: What it recognizes is unknown.

TCRdb keeps only in-frame clones here, not all; method: immunoSEQ multiplex PCR. The table includes 9,500 to 15,000 clones, 80% to 90% detected once. Trimming shortened V by 4 bases and J by 5 bases, and 15 bases separated the two germline ends. Germline loops: CDR1 MGHRA, CDR2 YSYEKL. This CDR3 contains 15 residues. This chain links TRBV4-1 with TRBJ1-5, with D uncertain. The sample consisted of peripheral blood, taken from a patient treated with proton-based radiotherapy. The sequence derives from a man in his sixties with pancreatic cancer. CDR3 nucleotide sequence: TGCGCCAGCAGCCCCGATGGACGGAGCCATCAGCCCCAGCATTTT. It yields the protein CASSPDGRSHQPQHF.